A selection of T cell receptor beta chains follows, all from one sample in a study of blood T cells in healthy people across ages. TCRdb used MiXCR to reprocess the 5' RACE reads, holding one entry per CDR3 protein. The repertoire has over a million distinct CDR3 sequences, roughly 40% of them found once; the top ten carry roughly 8.2%. The sample comprised blood. The source of these receptors is a woman aged 18-30 years in good health. Each CDR3 is given with its conserved first and last residue. D genes are given only for firm matches. Where a row states a size, it is once, few, many or the class of an expanded clone; other rows omit it.

size	D	V	J	DNA	CDR3
NA	TRBD1	TRBV2	TRBJ2-7	TGTGCCAGCAGTGAATACGGGACAGCCCCCTACGAGCAGTACTTC	CASSEYGTAPYEQYF
few	NA	TRBV7-8	TRBJ2-2	TGTGCCAGCAGCTTAGGACCTCAGGGGACCGGGGAGCTGTTTTTT	CASSLGPQGTGELFF
NA	NA	TRBV5-1	TRBJ2-7	TGCGCCACGCAAGACGAGCAGTACTTC	CATQDEQYF
few	TRBD1	TRBV5-1	TRBJ2-3	TGCGCCAGCAGCCCAGGGACGGGACAGGGTACAGATACGCAGTATTTT	CASSPGTGQGTDTQYF
few	NA	TRBV3-1	TRBJ2-7	TGTGCCAGCAGCCAATCAAGGAGCGAGCAGTACTTC	CASSQSRSEQYF
NA	NA	TRBV29-1	TRBJ1-1	TGCAGCGTTGAACGTATTGTCGGGCTGGCTGAAGCTTTCTTT	CSVERIVGLAEAFF
few	NA	TRBV9	TRBJ1-2	TGTGCCAGCAGCGTGGACACTTATGGCTACACCTTC	CASSVDTYGYTF
few	NA	TRBV7-2	TRBJ1-2	TGTGCCAGCATCCCTTCTTTCGACTATGGCTACACCTTC	CASIPSFDYGYTF
NA	TRBD2	TRBV27	TRBJ2-1	TGTGCCAGCAGCCCTTCTAGCGGGGGATCCTCTGGTGAGCAGTTCTTC	CASSPSSGGSSGEQFF
NA	NA	TRBV6-1	TRBJ1-5	TGTGCCAGCAAAATTGGAAAAGCTTTGAGCAATCAGCCCCAGCATTTT	CASKIGKALSNQPQHF